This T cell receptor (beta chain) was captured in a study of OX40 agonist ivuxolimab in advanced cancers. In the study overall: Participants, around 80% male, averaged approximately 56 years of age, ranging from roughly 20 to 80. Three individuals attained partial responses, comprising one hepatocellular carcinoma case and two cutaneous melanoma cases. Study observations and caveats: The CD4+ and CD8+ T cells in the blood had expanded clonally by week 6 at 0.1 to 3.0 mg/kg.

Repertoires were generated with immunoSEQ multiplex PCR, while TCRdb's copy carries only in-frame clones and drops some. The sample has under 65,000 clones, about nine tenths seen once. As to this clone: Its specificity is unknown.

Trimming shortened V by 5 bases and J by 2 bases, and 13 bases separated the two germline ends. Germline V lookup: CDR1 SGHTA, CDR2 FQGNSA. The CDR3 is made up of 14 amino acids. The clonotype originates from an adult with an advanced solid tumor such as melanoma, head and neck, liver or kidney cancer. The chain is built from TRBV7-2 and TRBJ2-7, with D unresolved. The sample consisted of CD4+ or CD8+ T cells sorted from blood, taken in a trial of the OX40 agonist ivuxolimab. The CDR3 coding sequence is TGTGCCAGCAGCCCTTGGACGGATGCCTACGAGCAGTACTTC. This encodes CASSPWTDAYEQYF.